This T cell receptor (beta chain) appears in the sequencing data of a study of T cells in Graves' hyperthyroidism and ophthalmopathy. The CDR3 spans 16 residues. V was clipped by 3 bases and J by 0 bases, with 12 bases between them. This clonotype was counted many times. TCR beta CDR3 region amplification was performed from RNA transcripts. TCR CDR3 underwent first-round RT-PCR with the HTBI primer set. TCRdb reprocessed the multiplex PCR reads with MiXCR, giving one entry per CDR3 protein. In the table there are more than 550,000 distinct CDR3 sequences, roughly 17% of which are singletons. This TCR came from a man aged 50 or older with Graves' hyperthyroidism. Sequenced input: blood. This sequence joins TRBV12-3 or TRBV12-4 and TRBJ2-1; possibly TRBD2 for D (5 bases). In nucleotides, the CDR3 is TGTGCCAGCAGTTTGGGCATAACTAGCTCCTACAATGAGCAGTTCTTC. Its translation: CASSLGITSSYNEQFF.